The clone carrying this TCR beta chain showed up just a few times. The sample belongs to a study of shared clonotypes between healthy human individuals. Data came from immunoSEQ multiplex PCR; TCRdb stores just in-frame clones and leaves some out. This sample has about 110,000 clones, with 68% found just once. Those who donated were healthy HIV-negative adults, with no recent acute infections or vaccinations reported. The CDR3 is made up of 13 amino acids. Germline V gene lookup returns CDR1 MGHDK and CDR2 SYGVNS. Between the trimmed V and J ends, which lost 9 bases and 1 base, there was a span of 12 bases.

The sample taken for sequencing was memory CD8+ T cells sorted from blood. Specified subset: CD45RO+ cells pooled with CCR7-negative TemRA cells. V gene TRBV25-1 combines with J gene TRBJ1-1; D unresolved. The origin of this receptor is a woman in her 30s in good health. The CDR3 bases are TGTGCCAGTACCGGACTGAAGAACACTGAAGCTTTCTTT. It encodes CASTGLKNTEAFF.